These 26 T cell receptor beta chains were all obtained from the same sample, sequenced in a study of PD-1 blockade in classical Hodgkin lymphoma. Every single patient, without exception, relapsed after autologous stem cell transplantation, and brentuximab vedotin exposure varied. Here immunoSEQ multiplex PCR was the method, and the copy in TCRdb shows in-frame clones only, minus some. Of tens of thousands of clones listed, around 78% are singletons. The source material was peripheral blood mononuclear cells (PBMCs), sampled before the second cycle of nivolumab. Receptors were obtained from a human donor with classical Hodgkin lymphoma.

The J gene is TRBJ1-2, the V gene TRBV6-5; D is possibly TRBD1 (5 bases). Trimming took off 7 bases at V and 4 bases at J, with 13 bases between the two ends. The CDR3 totals 13 residues. CDR1 and CDR2 from the germline V gene are MNHEY and SVGAGI. CDR3 residues: CASTPTGGYGYTF. CDR3 DNA: TGTGCCAGCACCCCTACGGGGGGCTATGGCTACACCTTC.

The rearrangement links TRBV19 to TRBJ2-2; the D is unclear. Between the trimmed V and J ends, which lost 3 bases and 8 bases, there was a span of 13 bases. The CDR3 covers 14 residues. Germline CDR1 LNHDA, CDR2 SQIVND (reference sequence). CDR3 sequence reads: CASSIGPSGGELFF. The CDR3 DNA reads as TGTGCCAGTAGTATCGGACCGTCCGGGGGGGAGCTGTTTTTT.

The chain combines TRBV9 with TRBJ1-6; D is perhaps TRBD1 (6 bases). The V gene lost 3 bases and the J gene lost 0 bases, with 16 bases spanning the gap. Germline CDR1 reads SGDLS; CDR2 reads YYNGEE. The CDR3 totals 18 residues. The DNA of the CDR3 is TGTGCCAGCAGCGGCCGTAAGGGGGAAAGCTCCTATAATTCACCCCTCCACTTT. This sequence encodes CASSGRKGESSYNSPLHF.

The chain has TRBV7-2 and TRBJ2-1; TRBD1 might be the D (6 bases). The V and J ends lost 0 bases and 9 bases respectively, with 18 bases between them. This CDR3 is 16 amino acids long. Germline CDR1 SGHTA, CDR2 FQGNSA. The CDR3 here is CASSLAPSSYRAEQFF. The CDR3, as DNA: TGTGCCAGCAGCTTAGCTCCCTCTTCGTACAGGGCTGAGCAGTTCTTC.

J is TRBJ1-5 and V is TRBV5-5, with TRBD1 matching over 7 bases. V was pared by 5 bases and J by 1 base, with 6 bases of the junction left unmatched. The germline V gene has CDR1 SGHKS and CDR2 YYEKEE (reference sequence). The CDR3 has 15 residues. The CDR3 loop reads CASSREGASNQPQHF. CDR3 nucleotides: TGTGCCAGCAGTCGAGAGGGGGCGAGCAATCAGCCCCAGCATTTT.

The chain has TRBV5-8 and TRBJ2-7; possibly TRBD1 for D (5 bases). CDR1 and CDR2 (germline): SGHTS, YDEGEE. Trimming cost V 3 bases and J 2 bases, with 9 bases left between them. The CDR3 is 13 amino acids. The CDR3, as DNA: TGTGCCAGCAGCTGGTCAGGGACCTACGAGCAGTACTTC. Translated, it gives CASSWSGTYEQYF. Based on the CDR3 plus reference TRBV5-8 and TRBJ2-7, the full variable domain is EAGVTQSPTHLIKTRGQQATLRCSPISGHTSVYWYQQALGLGLQFLLWYDEGEERNRGNFPPRFSGRQFPNYSSELNVNALELEDSALYLCASSWSGTYEQYFGPGTRLTVT.

The J gene is TRBJ2-1, the V gene TRBV9; tentative D call: TRBD1 (6 bases). The V end was cut by 3 bases, the J end by 9 bases, with 10 bases between. This CDR3 has 12 amino acids. Germline CDR1 and CDR2: SGDLS and YYNGEE. The CDR3 nucleotides are TGTGCCAGCAGCGGAGGGGGTGGTGAGCAGTTCTTC. It codes for CASSGGGGEQFF.

V usage is TRBV7-2 and J usage is TRBJ1-3; D not resolved. Trimming stripped 2 bases from V and 0 bases from J, with 11 bases between. CDR1 is SGHTA, CDR2 FQGNSA, per germline. The length of the CDR3 is 16 residues. The CDR3 DNA reads TGTGCCAGCAGCTTATTCGCAGGAGACTCTGGAAACACCATATATTTT. Amino acids: CASSLFAGDSGNTIYF.

The genes are TRBV28 and TRBJ1-1; the D is unclear. This CDR3 comprises 15 residues. Germline CDR1 and CDR2: MDHEN and SYDVKM. Trimming left V 7 bases short and J 1 base short, with 16 bases between. The CDR3 DNA reads TGTGCCAGCAAGCTGACGGGCCCGTCGAACACTGAAGCTTTCTTT. It encodes CASKLTGPSNTEAFF.

V gene TRBV9 combines with J gene TRBJ1-6; D remains unclear. The CDR3 sequence is 14 residues long. With 0 bases removed from V and 8 bases from J, the gap between germline ends came to 9 bases. Germline assignment: CDR1 SGDLS and CDR2 YYNGEE. The CDR3 region is CASSVGQDYSPLHF. CDR3 sequence (DNA): TGTGCCAGCAGCGTAGGCCAAGATTATTCACCCCTCCACTTT.

This sequence joins TRBV4-1 and TRBJ2-3, with 12 bases that match TRBD2. Per germline, CDR1 MGHRA and CDR2 YSYEKL. The CDR3 covers 15 residues. The J segment lost 5 bases and the V segment lost 4 bases, leaving 4 bases of the junction unmatched. This CDR3 reads CASSPRLAGVDTQYF. CDR3 in DNA: TGCGCCAGCAGCCCCAGACTAGCGGGAGTAGATACGCAGTATTTT.

The CDR3 DNA reads TGTGCCAGCAGCCCGAATAACTATGGCTACACCTTC. It translates to CASSPNNYGYTF. This chain links TRBV6-5 with TRBJ1-2; D unclear. V lost 6 bases, J lost 1 base, and 6 bases lay in between. Germline lookup yields CDR1 MNHEY and CDR2 SVGAGI. CDR3 length: 12 amino acids.

This clone is categorized as medium-sized. The rearrangement joins TRBV7-9 to TRBJ1-3; D might be TRBD1 (6 bases). V shed 5 bases and J shed 3 bases, with 14 bases lying between them. Germline lookup yields CDR1 SEHNR and CDR2 FQNEAQ (reference sequence). The CDR3 length is 15 residues. CDR3 bases: TGTGCCAGCAGCATTTTCAGGGGCGATGGAAACACCATATATTTT. As protein: CASSIFRGDGNTIYF.

J is TRBJ2-7 and V is TRBV29-1, with D possibly TRBD2 on 5 matching bases. V lost 1 base and J lost 2, with 6 bases in between. This CDR3 spans 12 amino acids. Germline values: CDR1 SQVTM, CDR2 ANQGSEA. The CDR3 sequence: CSVEAGAYEQYF. Written as DNA, the CDR3 is TGCAGCGTTGAAGCCGGGGCCTACGAGCAGTACTTC.

The chain employs TRBV27 and TRBJ1-4; D ambiguous. Germline V gives CDR1 MNHEY, CDR2 SMNVEV (reference sequence). The CDR3 is 14 residues long. The V end was cut by 7 bases, the J end by 2 bases, with 11 bases between. The CDR3 sequence: CASTSSLTNEKLFF. The CDR3, as DNA: TGTGCCAGCACAAGTTCCCTTACTAATGAAAAACTGTTTTTT.

V and J are TRBV28 and TRBJ2-7; no reliable D call. This CDR3 is built from 16 residues. Germline V gene data show CDR1 as MDHEN and CDR2 as SYDVKM. V lost 6 bases and J lost 6, with 24 bases in between. CDR3 sequence reads: CASSPLGAETSGEQYF. The CDR3 nucleotides read TGTGCCAGCAGCCCCCTAGGCGCGGAGACGAGTGGCGAGCAGTACTTC.

The chain couples TRBV7-2 to TRBJ2-1; TRBD2 matches at 8 bases. The CDR3 loop spans 15 amino acids. V dropped 1 base and J dropped 2; count of bases not matched to a gene: 1. Per the germline V gene, CDR1 is SGHTA and CDR2 is FQGNSA. The CDR3 here is CASSLEGLAYNEQFF. Here the CDR3 DNA reads TGTGCCAGCAGCTTAGAGGGACTAGCCTACAATGAGCAGTTCTTC. The whole variable domain, remainder taken from reference TRBV7-2 and TRBJ2-1, is GAGVSQSPSNKVTEKGKDVELRCDPISGHTALYWYRQSLGQGLEFLIYFQGNSAPDKSGLPSDRFSAERTGGSVSTLTIQRTQQEDSAVYLCASSLEGLAYNEQFFGPGTRLTVL.

The chain couples TRBV2 to TRBJ2-5; TRBD2 might be the D (5 bases). Germline values: CDR1 SNHLY, CDR2 FYNNEI. This CDR3 comprises 14 residues. Deletions cut 3 bases from V and 4 bases from J, with 12 bases between. This CDR3 reads CASSDSGPRETQYF. CDR3 in DNA: TGTGCCAGCAGTGACAGCGGCCCCCGAGAGACCCAGTACTTC.

This clone has only a few counts. The chain recombines TRBV19 with TRBJ1-2; TRBD1 might be the D (5 bases). V was clipped by 7 bases and J by 3 bases, with 18 bases between them. The V gene's germline CDR1 is LNHDA and CDR2 SQIVND (reference sequence). The CDR3 has 15 residues. This CDR3 reads CASNQGFFLDYGYTF. The CDR3 bases are TGTGCCAGTAATCAGGGATTCTTCTTGGACTATGGCTACACCTTC.

The chain is built from TRBV5-1 and TRBJ1-2; unclear D gene. Trimming left V 0 bases short and J 4 bases short, with 7 bases between. From germline, CDR1 is SGHRS and CDR2 YFSETQ. The CDR3 is 13 amino acids. CDR3 protein: CASSLGQSYGYTF. DNA of the CDR3: TGCGCCAGCAGCTTGGGGCAGAGCTATGGCTACACCTTC.

The V gene is TRBV5-4, the J gene TRBJ1-1, with 7 bases matching TRBD1. CDR1 SGHNT and CDR2 YYREEE come from the germline V gene (reference sequence). The CDR3 extends over 15 amino acids. The ends lost 4 bases at V and 5 bases at J; junction bases unmatched: 11. The CDR3 is CASSPQDRWFTEAFF. CDR3 in DNA: TGTGCCAGCAGCCCCCAGGACAGGTGGTTTACTGAAGCTTTCTTT.

This chain connects TRBV7-9 to TRBJ2-3; tentative D call: TRBD2 (7 bases). V lost 4 bases to trimming and J lost 2 bases, with 13 bases between them. The CDR3 loop spans 15 amino acids. CDR1 is SEHNR, CDR2 FQNEAQ, per germline (reference sequence). Written as DNA, the CDR3 is TGTGCCAGCAGCTCGTGGGGGGGCCCCACAGATACGCAGTATTTT. Protein: CASSSWGGPTDTQYF.

This clone was counted a single time. The rearrangement joins TRBV7-9 to TRBJ2-7; 9 bases line up with TRBD1. The CDR3 totals 14 residues. Germline V lookup: CDR1 SEHNR, CDR2 FQNEAQ (reference sequence). Losses at the gene ends were 5 bases for V and 1 base for J; bases not matched to a gene: 3. CDR3 DNA sequence: TGTGCCAGCAGCCAGACAGGGGGTTCCTACGAGCAGTACTTC. As protein: CASSQTGGSYEQYF.

V gene TRBV21-1 combines with J gene TRBJ2-7; no check of the table's D call, TRBD2, against the DNA was made. TRBV21-1 is a documented pseudogene. This CDR3 region has 10 residues. The CDR3 region has the DNA TGTGCCATCGGGGGGATTGAGCAGTACTTC. Translated, it gives CAIGGIEQYF.

This chain connects TRBV30 to TRBJ1-3; D might be TRBD1 (6 bases). Trimming pared 3 bases from V and 4 bases from J, leaving 13 bases between. CDR3 length: 14 amino acids. CDR1 GTSNPN and CDR2 SVGIG come from the germline V gene (reference sequence). This chain's CDR3 is CAWREQGIGNTIYF. The CDR3, as DNA: TGTGCCTGGAGGGAACAGGGAATAGGAAACACCATATATTTT.

This clone was picked up many times. The V gene is TRBV4-1, the J gene TRBJ1-1; perhaps TRBD1 as D (6 bases). Germline CDR1 is MGHRA and CDR2 is YSYEKL. CDR3 length: 13 amino acids. V dropped 4 bases and J dropped 5 bases, with 11 bases sitting between them. Here the CDR3 DNA reads TGCGCCAGCAGCCCATTTGGACAGACTGAAGCTTTCTTT. Translation: CASSPFGQTEAFF.